At least ten counts were recorded for the clone carrying this T cell receptor (beta chain). Its antigen is not known. TCRdb called the 5' RACE reads again in MiXCR, with one record for every CDR3 protein. Among under 30,000 distinct CDR3 sequences listed, around 4.7% were seen once. CDR3 size: 15 residues. Germline V lookup: CDR1 LGHDT, CDR2 YNNKEL (reference sequence). V lost 1 base to trimming and J lost 13 bases, with 22 bases between them. Time point in this sample: sample taken at primary tumor resection. The donors, approximately 66 patients with untreated early-stage non-small cell lung cancer, provided the samples. The entry originates in a study of spatial heterogeneity in lung cancer. Study outcomes and limitations: Expanded tumor TCRs that were ubiquitous appeared in blood more at resection than follow-up.

This specimen consisted of PBMCs, obtained at surgery. The gene calls are TRBV3-1 and TRBJ2-5, with D hard to call. The receptor's source is a male donor with early-stage non-small cell lung cancer. The CDR3 nucleotides read TGTGCCAGCAGCCAAGCATCTGCGGTTCCAAGAGAGCGGTACTTC. Its protein is CASSQASAVPRERYF.